This T cell receptor (beta chain) was documented in a study of spatial heterogeneity in lung cancer. General study points: Expanded intratumoral alpha and beta TCR counts tracked tumor mutation counts.

The CDR3 loop spans 15 amino acids. Between the trimmed V and J ends, which lost 5 bases and 0 bases, there was a span of 11 bases. CDR1 is KGHDR, CDR2 SFDVKD, per germline. Stated time point: sample taken at primary tumor resection. Sequencing of whole RNA from tumor, nontumor lung or frozen PBMC involved no sorting. The presence of a unique molecular identifier marked each TCR cDNA molecule. TCRdb re-analysed the 5' RACE reads in MiXCR, keeping a single row per CDR3 protein. The sample lists roughly 17,000 distinct CDR3 sequences; 6.2% were seen once. This clonotype was observed many times. What it recognizes is unknown. This beta chain is an off-target read within a library intended for alpha chains, so its frequency means little.

This sample comprised lung tumor tissue, obtained at surgery. This TCR was recovered from a male donor with early-stage non-small cell lung cancer. The chain recombines TRBV24-1 with TRBJ2-3, with TRBD1 as a possible D gene (5 bases). As DNA, the CDR3 is TGTGCCACCAGTGCGCGGAAGGGGAGCACAGATACGCAGTATTTT. Amino acid sequence: CATSARKGSTDTQYF.